The clone carrying this TCR beta chain was detected once. Primers for the PCR totalled 60 Vbeta and 13 Jbeta. Some clones are missing from TCRdb's copy, which holds only in-frame ones; the method was immunoSEQ multiplex PCR. The table includes 150,000 to 200,000 clones, nearly 70% detected once. This entry comes from a study of cytomegalovirus exposure and HLA in healthy donors. Background on the study: T cells numbering about 180 million yielded some 100 million unique TCR beta sequences in an earlier analysis.

J was trimmed by 8 bases and V by 3 bases; bases with no gene match: 9. This CDR3 has 15 amino acids. Germline CDR1 SGHNT, CDR2 YYREEE (reference sequence). The V and J genes are TRBV5-4 and TRBJ1-4; 8 bases are a match to TRBD1. This receptor was identified in a young man in good health and CMV-seropositive. The sample was PBMCs. The CDR3 DNA sequence: TGTGCCAGCAGCTCAAACAGGGGGATTGTGGAAAAACTGTTTTTT. It specifies CASSSNRGIVEKLFF.